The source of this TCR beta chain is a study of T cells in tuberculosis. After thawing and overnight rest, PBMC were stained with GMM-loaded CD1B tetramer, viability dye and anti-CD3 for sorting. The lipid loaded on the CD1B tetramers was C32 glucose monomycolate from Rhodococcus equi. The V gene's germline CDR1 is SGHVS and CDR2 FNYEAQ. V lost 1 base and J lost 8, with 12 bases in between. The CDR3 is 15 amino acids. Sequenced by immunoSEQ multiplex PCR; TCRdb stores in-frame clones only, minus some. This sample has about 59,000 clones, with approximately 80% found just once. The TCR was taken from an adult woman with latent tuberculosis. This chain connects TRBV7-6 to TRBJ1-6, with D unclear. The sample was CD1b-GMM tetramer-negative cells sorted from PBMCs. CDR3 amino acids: CASSLGHTLDSPLHF. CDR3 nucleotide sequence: TGTGCCAGCAGCTTAGGACATACACTGGATTCACCCCTCCACTTT.